One and the same sample provided the 13 T cell receptor beta chains below, sequenced in a study of blood T cell repertoires in COVID-19. Measured with immunoSEQ multiplex PCR; TCRdb has only the in-frame clones, and not every one. The table shows some 400,000 clones, with 70% to 90% occurring only once. What was sequenced was peripheral blood. These receptors were taken from a human donor in a cohort sampled during active COVID-19.

The V gene is TRBV28, the J gene TRBJ1-5, with 12 bases that match TRBD1. V lost 6 bases and J lost 0; bases outside the gene matches: 12. The length of the CDR3 is 19 residues. CDR1 and CDR2 from the germline V gene are MDHEN and SYDVKM. This CDR3 is CASSSSGTGGAFSNQPQHF. CDR3 bases: TGTGCCAGCAGCTCTTCCGGGACAGGGGGCGCATTTAGCAATCAGCCCCAGCATTTT.

The chain carries TRBV27 and TRBJ2-2; D is possibly TRBD1 (5 bases). Trimming shortened V by 4 bases and J by 5 bases, and 17 bases separated the two germline ends. This CDR3 spans 16 amino acids. Germline V CDR1 and CDR2: MNHEY, SMNVEV (reference sequence). The CDR3 loop is CASSSSVGEVTGELFF. CDR3 nucleotides: TGTGCCAGCAGTTCGAGCGTAGGGGAAGTGACCGGGGAGCTGTTTTTT.

The chain employs TRBV12-3 or TRBV12-4 and TRBJ2-7, with D possibly TRBD1 on 6 matching bases. The CDR3 totals 13 residues. V lost 3 bases, J lost 6 bases, and 12 bases lay in between. The CDR3 here is CASSFGQRGEQYF. The DNA of the CDR3 is TGTGCCAGCAGTTTCGGACAGAGGGGCGAGCAGTACTTC.

The V and J genes are TRBV19 and TRBJ2-7, with D maybe TRBD2 (6 bases). Germline loops: CDR1 LNHDA, CDR2 SQIVND (reference sequence). V was cut by 2 bases and J by 2 bases, with 13 bases left in between. The CDR3 length is 15 residues. The CDR3 sequence: CASSIKPGATYEQYF. The CDR3 coding sequence is TGTGCCAGTAGTATAAAACCGGGAGCCACCTACGAGCAGTACTTC.

This clone was detected a few times. V usage is TRBV6-1 and J usage is TRBJ2-7, with 9 bases that match TRBD1. The length of the CDR3 is 15 residues. In germline, CDR1 is MNHNS, CDR2 SASEGT. V lost 2 bases, J lost 2 bases, and 4 bases stayed unmatched. CDR3 coding DNA: TGTGCCAGCAGTGAAACGGGGACAGGGCCCTACGAGCAGTACTTC. This gives the protein CASSETGTGPYEQYF.

The chain uses TRBV9 and TRBJ1-4; D uncertain. The germline gives CDR1 SGDLS, CDR2 YYNGEE. Trimming cost V 4 bases and J 5 bases, with 15 bases left between them. This CDR3 contains 15 residues. The CDR3 sequence: CASSPRGRRNEKLFF. Written as DNA, the CDR3 is TGTGCCAGCAGCCCCCGAGGGCGTCGGAATGAAAAACTGTTTTTT.

The genes are TRBV18 and TRBJ2-1, with 11 bases lining up with TRBD2. The CDR3 loop spans 17 amino acids. In germline, CDR1 is KGHSH, CDR2 LQKENI. J was trimmed by 6 bases and V by 6 bases; bases with no gene match: 13. The CDR3 reads CASSPVVVSGRVNEQFF. CDR3 DNA sequence: TGTGCCAGCTCCCCCGTTGTGGTTAGCGGGAGGGTCAATGAGCAGTTCTTC.

The chain combines TRBV9 with TRBJ2-5; 7 bases line up with TRBD1. CDR3 length: 15 amino acids. Germline CDR1 reads SGDLS; CDR2 reads YYNGEE. The V segment lost 3 bases and the J segment 5 bases; nucleotides outside the gene matches: 10. Written as DNA, the CDR3 is TGTGCCAGCAGCGCACTACAGGGGATGGGGGAGACCCAGTACTTC. It yields the protein CASSALQGMGETQYF.

This rearrangement joins TRBV6-6 to TRBJ2-7, with 11 nucleotides matching TRBD1. The CDR3 runs to 17 residues. Germline lookup yields CDR1 MNHNY and CDR2 SVGAGI (reference sequence). The V gene end was trimmed by 6 bases and the J gene end by 7 bases; junction bases not matched to a gene: 17. CDR3 bases: TGTGCCAGCAGCCGAGACCCGACAGGACAGGGGGCTGGGGAGCAGTACTTC. Its translation is CASSRDPTGQGAGEQYF.

This clone was detected only a few times. The chain combines TRBV5-1 with TRBJ2-3; D is unclear. The length of the CDR3 is 12 residues. The germline V gene encodes CDR1 SGHRS and CDR2 YFSETQ. V was cut by 4 bases and J by 3 bases, with 6 bases left in between. DNA for the CDR3: TGCGCCAGCAGCGCAGCGACAGATACGCAGTATTTT. Translating gives CASSAATDTQYF. The full variable domain, completed using reference TRBV5-1 and TRBJ2-3, is KAGVTQTPRYLIKTRGQQVTLSCSPISGHRSVSWYQQTPGQGLQFLFEYFSETQRNKGNFPGRFSGRQFSNSRSEMNVSTLELGDSALYLCASSAATDTQYFGPGTRLTVL.

The gene calls are TRBV6-5 and TRBJ2-7; 7 bases line up with TRBD1. V was clipped by 5 bases and J by 0 bases; unmatched bases: 7. The CDR3 contains 15 residues. The V gene's germline CDR1 is MNHEY and CDR2 SVGAGI. CDR3 region: CASSRPGQSSYEQYF. CDR3 in DNA: TGTGCCAGCAGTCGCCCGGGACAGAGCTCCTACGAGCAGTACTTC.

This clone was seen only a few times. The chain is built from TRBV15 and TRBJ1-1; no clear D gene. Germline V gene sequence: CDR1 LNHNV, CDR2 YYDKDF (reference sequence). V was shortened by 5 bases and J by 11 bases, with 21 bases between the two germline ends. CDR3 length equals 14 residues. CDR3 amino acids: CATSPLPPPGWAFF. The CDR3 region has the DNA TGTGCCACCAGCCCCCTTCCCCCCCCGGGTTGGGCTTTCTTT.

This clone was observed a single time. The chain uses TRBV10-1 and TRBJ2-3; D gene ambiguous. Per germline, CDR1 WNHNN and CDR2 SYGVQD (reference sequence). Trimming cost V 6 bases and J 1 base, with 14 bases left between them. The CDR3 is 15 residues long. The CDR3 is CASSNQEAGTDTQYF. In nucleotides, the CDR3 is TGCGCCAGCAGCAACCAAGAGGCTGGCACAGATACGCAGTATTTT.